What follows is one TCR beta chain and its context. This sample is drawn from a study of blood T cell repertoires in COVID-19. Study background: Both acute and convalescent COVID-19 samples were obtained from the United States, Italy and Spain.

Authors' methods: For nucleated cells, counts were estimated from reference gene primer amplification. Sequenced by immunoSEQ multiplex PCR; TCRdb stores in-frame clones only, minus some. The V and J calls and clone size were taken over from that table, and D and trimming were inferred from the DNA. The sample records about 180,000 clones, 75% to 90% being singletons. The germline V gene has CDR1 SGDLS and CDR2 YYNGEE. Trimming removed 3 bases from V and 5 bases from J, with 8 bases in between. The CDR3 totals 13 residues. Cohort placement rested on clinical history that participants reported themselves. Recovered status applied to Cohort 3 donors who had two consecutive negative PCRs. It also applied to those with clearance or with symptom resolution.

Sequences were obtained from PBMCs or T cells enriched from blood (not recorded which). This receptor was taken from a middle-aged man who had recovered from COVID-19. V gene TRBV9 combines with J gene TRBJ2-2; tentative D call: TRBD2 (6 bases). The CDR3 nucleotides are TGTGCCAGCAGCGGTGGGGGGACCGGGGAGCTGTTTTTT. This codes for CASSGGGTGELFF.